This T cell receptor (beta chain) is drawn from a study of CD8+ T cells in alopecia areata. Study-level background: It was 6 to 18 months of tofacitinib, and then there were 6 months off drug. The SALT score measured affected scalp surface percentage in treated patients. Regarding the study as a whole: Compared with normal scalp, lesional scalp had higher clonality and more expanded CD8+ clones. On tofacitinib, scalp and blood still held many of the expanded lesional clones.

Treatment meaning: oral pan-JAK inhibitor, 5-10 mg twice daily. Reverse transcribed after extraction, RNA yielded cDNA as the sequencing template. Generated by immunoSEQ multiplex PCR, the TCRdb table keeps only in-frame clones and is missing some. The repertoire holds about 200,000 clones, 50% to 60% seen once, with 3% to 4% in the top ten. The V gene's germline CDR1 is SQVTM and CDR2 ANQGSEA. This CDR3 comprises 12 residues. Trimming at V came to 8 bases and at J to 1 base, leaving 2 bases not matched to a gene. Comments on this clone: Its antigen is as yet unknown.

V is TRBV29-1 and J is TRBJ2-5, with 9 bases matching TRBD2. The sample here was CD4+ T cells sorted from blood, taken at week 4, from a patient treated with tofacitinib. This sequence originates from a human donor with alopecia areata. The CDR3: CSFSGGQETQYF. In DNA form, the CDR3 reads TGCAGCTTTAGCGGGGGCCAAGAGACCCAGTACTTC.